The 3 T cell receptor beta chains below all came from one sample that was sequenced in a study of CD8+CD57+ T cells in acquired aplastic anemia. The use of genomic DNA as template underpinned the TCR beta VDJ and CDR3 profiling. TCRdb used MiXCR to reprocess the reads, holding one entry per CDR3 protein. The data show about 110,000 distinct CDR3 sequences, with 40% to 60% seen just once and roughly 30% held by the top ten. The sequencing sample was made of sorted CD4+, CD8+, or CD8+CD57+ T cells (not recorded which) from PBMCs. The source is a human donor in good health, serving as a control.

The V gene is TRBV7-3, the J gene TRBJ1-2, with 7 bases aligning to TRBD1. The germline V gene encodes CDR1 SGHTA and CDR2 FQGTGA. The CDR3 is made up of 15 amino acids. With 5 bases clipped from V and 5 bases from J, the junction kept 11 bases outside the gene matches. The CDR3 loop is CASSTRRQGEYGYTF. CDR3 DNA: TGTGCCAGCAGCACCCGAAGACAGGGCGAGTATGGCTACACCTTC.

This clonotype appeared a few times. The chain recombines TRBV29-1 with TRBJ1-5; D is uncertain. The CDR3 consists of 12 residues. Trimming removed 4 bases at V and 0 bases at J, with 4 bases between. Germline V CDR1 and CDR2: SQVTM, ANQGSEA. CDR3 sequence reads: CSVGDSNQPQHF. The CDR3 DNA reads TGCAGCGTTGGGGATAGCAATCAGCCCCAGCATTTT.

This clonotype occurred once. This chain connects TRBV13 to TRBJ2-3; no reliable D call. The length of the CDR3 is 11 residues. From germline, CDR1 is PRHDT and CDR2 FYEKMQ (reference sequence). Trimming cost V 4 bases and J 8 bases, with 7 bases left between them. The DNA of the CDR3 is TGTGCCAGCAGCTGGAAAGGTACGCAGTATTTT. It translates to CASSWKGTQYF.